Listed below are T cell receptor beta chains from one sample, sequenced in a study of shared clonotypes between healthy human individuals. Generated by immunoSEQ multiplex PCR, the TCRdb table keeps only in-frame clones and is missing some. The data show fewer than 200,000 clones, roughly 91% seen once. The sample consisted of naive CD4+ T cells sorted from blood. The origin of the receptors is a woman aged 25 to 39 in good health. CDR3s include the opening cysteine and the closing phenylalanine or tryptophan. The D gene is left open where the match is weak. Size is omitted from some rows. Given values are once, few, many or a class for expanded clones.

J,D,size,V,CDR3,DNA
TRBJ1-2,TRBD1,-,TRBV28,CASRSQGAGYGYTF,TGTGCCAGCAGGTCTCAGGGGGCCGGCTATGGCTACACCTTC
TRBJ2-2,-,-,TRBV7-9,CASSPPGGASLGAGELFF,TGTGCCAGCAGCCCCCCCGGAGGTGCCTCTTTGGGGGCCGGGGAGCTGTTTTTT
TRBJ1-2,-,-,TRBV28,CASSPRDYGYTF,TGTGCCAGCAGCCCGAGAGATTATGGCTACACCTTC
TRBJ2-7,-,few,TRBV28,CASSPYGSRYEQYF,TGTGCCAGCAGTCCCTACGGGAGTCGGTACGAGCAGTACTTC
TRBJ2-1,TRBD2,-,TRBV28,CASIKAGDIDNEQFF,TGTGCCAGCATTAAAGCGGGAGATATAGACAATGAGCAGTTCTTC
TRBJ2-6,TRBD1,-,TRBV7-3,CASSLQGVLSGANVLTF,TGTGCCAGCAGCTTACAGGGGGTACTCTCTGGGGCCAACGTCCTGACTTTC
TRBJ2-1,-,-,TRBV5-1,CASSLGTSGNEQFF,TGCGCCAGCAGCCTCGGAACCTCTGGGAATGAGCAGTTCTTC
TRBJ2-7,TRBD1,-,TRBV30,CAWNQGVKYEQYF,TGTGCCTGGAATCAGGGGGTTAAATACGAGCAGTACTTC
TRBJ2-1,-,-,TRBV20-1,CSAQGPNEQFF,TGCAGTGCCCAAGGCCCCAATGAGCAGTTCTTC
TRBJ2-2,-,-,TRBV28,CASIAEGVTGELFF,TGTGCCAGCATCGCCGAGGGCGTGACCGGGGAGCTGTTTTTT
TRBJ2-7,-,once,TRBV19,CATRRGQNYEQYF,TGTGCCACAAGGAGGGGACAGAACTACGAGCAGTACTTC
TRBJ1-4,-,-,TRBV4-2,CASSQVGGTLFF,TGTGCCAGCAGCCAAGTCGGCGGCACCCTGTTTTTT
TRBJ2-7,TRBD1,-,TRBV7-2,CASSSTSDRGPYEQYF,TGTGCCAGCAGCTCCACTTCGGACAGGGGGCCCTACGAGCAGTACTTC
TRBJ1-1,TRBD1,-,TRBV14,CASSQVGRGRRTEAFF,TGTGCCAGCAGCCAAGTAGGTAGGGGGCGGCGAACTGAAGCTTTCTTT
TRBJ1-3,-,-,TRBV10-3,CAISEGDITGNTIYF,TGTGCCATCAGTGAGGGGGACATCACTGGAAACACCATATATTTT
TRBJ2-7,TRBD2,-,TRBV29-1,CSVEEGLAGSSYEQYF,TGCAGCGTTGAAGAGGGTCTAGCGGGTAGCTCCTACGAGCAGTACTTC
TRBJ2-7,-,-,TRBV5-1,CASSLVSGPYEQYF,TGCGCCAGCAGCTTGGTTAGCGGACCCTACGAGCAGTACTTC
TRBJ1-1,-,-,TRBV18,CATQKGVNTEAFF,TGTGCCACCCAAAAGGGGGTGAACACTGAAGCTTTCTTT
TRBJ2-1,-,-,TRBV4-1,CASSQVGVPYNEQFF,TGCGCCAGCAGCCAAGTGGGGGTTCCCTACAATGAGCAGTTCTTC
TRBJ1-6,TRBD1,-,TRBV30,CAWSQGQGSSPLHF,TGTGCCTGGTCGCAGGGACAGGGTTCCTCACCCCTCCACTTT
TRBJ2-6,-,-,TRBV7-9,CASSLVLRTPLGANVLTF,TGTGCCAGCAGCTTAGTTTTGCGTACCCCATTAGGGGCCAACGTCCTGACTTTC
TRBJ2-1,TRBD2,-,TRBV5-1,CASSWGTSGRGEQFF,TGCGCCAGCAGCTGGGGGACTAGCGGGAGAGGGGAGCAGTTCTTC
TRBJ2-7,-,-,TRBV10-3,CAISEGGYTSNGVEQYF,TGTGCCATCAGTGAGGGGGGCTACACTTCGAACGGGGTCGAGCAGTACTTC
TRBJ1-2,-,-,TRBV9,CASSVGLNYGYTF,TGTGCCAGCAGCGTCGGTCTTAACTATGGCTACACCTTC
TRBJ2-7,TRBD2,-,TRBV11-2,CASSSQAGRSYEQYF,TGTGCCAGCAGCTCTCAAGCGGGACGATCCTACGAGCAGTACTTC
TRBJ1-1,-,-,TRBV2,CASKQETQGTEAFF,TGTGCCAGCAAACAGGAGACGCAGGGTACTGAAGCTTTCTTT
TRBJ2-7,-,-,TRBV6-1,CASNPGLISYEQYF,TGTGCCAGCAACCCGGGACTGATCTCCTACGAGCAGTACTTC
TRBJ1-5,TRBD1,few,TRBV2,CASSDQGEQPQHF,TGTGCCAGCAGTGACCAGGGGGAACAGCCCCAGCATTTT
TRBJ2-7,-,-,TRBV11-1,CASSLRGISYEQYF,TGTGCCAGCAGCTTACGAGGGATCTCCTACGAGCAGTACTTC
TRBJ1-1,-,-,TRBV9,CASSAAANTEAFF,TGTGCCAGCAGCGCCGCAGCGAACACTGAAGCTTTCTTT
TRBJ2-3,TRBD2,-,TRBV19,CASSISYGTSGRWGTDTQYF,TGTGCCAGTAGTATTTCTTACGGGACTAGCGGGAGATGGGGCACAGATACGCAGTATTTT
TRBJ1-1,-,once,TRBV18,CASSRSGNTEAFF,TGTGCCAGCTCGAGATCAGGAAACACTGAAGCTTTCTTT
TRBJ1-2,-,once,TRBV19,CASSIGQFYGYTF,TGTGCCAGTAGTATCGGACAGTTCTATGGCTACACCTTC
TRBJ2-7,TRBD2,-,TRBV5-4,CASSPAGTSSLEQYF,TGTGCCAGCAGCCCCGCCGGGACTAGCAGTCTCGAGCAGTACTTC
TRBJ1-4,TRBD1,-,TRBV27,CASSFNSLVGQGEKLFF,TGTGCCAGCAGTTTTAATAGTCTGGTCGGACAGGGCGAAAAACTGTTTTTT
TRBJ2-7,TRBD2,-,TRBV18,CASSPGRDEQYF,TGTGCCAGCTCACCGGGGAGGGACGAGCAGTACTTC
TRBJ2-2,TRBD1,-,TRBV28,CASQTHGTAVAGELFF,TGTGCCAGTCAGACCCACGGGACAGCCGTTGCCGGGGAGCTGTTTTTT
TRBJ1-2,TRBD1,-,TRBV18,CASSPWDRGLSGYTF,TGTGCCAGCTCACCATGGGACAGGGGTTTATCTGGCTACACCTTC
TRBJ2-7,-,-,TRBV5-1,CASTLQGFSYEQYF,TGCGCCAGCACCCTACAGGGCTTCAGCTACGAGCAGTACTTC
TRBJ1-1,-,-,TRBV11-3,CASSHGISTEAFF,TGTGCCAGCAGCCATGGTATAAGCACTGAAGCTTTCTTT
TRBJ2-7,-,-,TRBV7-9,CASSLGGGDEQYF,TGTGCCAGCAGCCTAGGCGGAGGGGACGAGCAGTACTTC
TRBJ2-7,-,-,TRBV7-3,CASSLWTHYEQYF,TGTGCCAGCAGCTTATGGACCCACTACGAGCAGTACTTC
TRBJ2-7,TRBD1,-,TRBV9,CASSVRTGPYEQYF,TGTGCCAGCAGCGTTCGGACAGGGCCCTACGAGCAGTACTTC
TRBJ1-2,-,-,TRBV2,CASTDRTPSNYGYTF,TGTGCCAGCACTGACAGGACCCCCTCTAACTATGGCTACACCTTC
TRBJ2-7,-,-,TRBV30,CAWSVQGSYEQYF,TGTGCCTGGAGTGTACAGGGTTCCTACGAGCAGTACTTC
TRBJ1-5,-,-,TRBV2,CASSEQLGNQPQHF,TGTGCCAGCAGTGAACAGTTGGGCAATCAGCCCCAGCATTTT
TRBJ1-5,-,-,TRBV6-1,CASSDIGSRGQPQHF,TGTGCCAGCAGTGATATTGGGTCTAGGGGTCAGCCCCAGCATTTT
TRBJ2-7,TRBD2,-,TRBV6-1,CASSGGVAGDYYEQYF,TGTGCCAGCAGTGGGGGGGTAGCGGGAGACTACTACGAGCAGTACTTC
TRBJ2-7,TRBD2,-,TRBV7-2,CASSPQAGAPYEQYF,TGTGCCAGCAGCCCCCAAGCGGGAGCCCCCTACGAGCAGTACTTC
TRBJ1-2,-,-,TRBV10-3,CAISESGTQYGYTF,TGTGCCATCAGTGAGTCCGGGACCCAATATGGCTACACCTTC
TRBJ2-3,TRBD2,-,TRBV7-2,CASSARLAGSTDTQYF,TGTGCCAGCAGCGCGAGACTAGCGGGAAGCACAGATACGCAGTATTTT
TRBJ2-7,TRBD2,few,TRBV13,CASSLSLADYEQYF,TGTGCCAGCAGCTTATCGCTAGCGGACTACGAGCAGTACTTC
TRBJ2-6,-,-,TRBV10-1,CASSDSGAGANVLTF,TGCGCCAGCAGTGACTCAGGAGCTGGGGCCAACGTCCTGACTTTC
TRBJ1-4,-,-,TRBV6-5,CASSYEEGRELFF,TGTGCCAGCAGTTACGAGGAGGGGCGGGAACTGTTTTTT
TRBJ1-1,-,-,TRBV13,CASSLVDRLNTEAFF,TGTGCCAGCAGCTTAGTCGACAGATTGAACACTGAAGCTTTCTTT
TRBJ1-2,-,-,TRBV5-1,CASSPKRTDGYTF,TGCGCCAGCAGCCCAAAACGGACCGATGGCTACACCTTC
TRBJ2-2,TRBD2,-,TRBV7-2,CASSRLASYTGELFF,TGTGCCAGCAGCAGACTAGCGAGCTACACCGGGGAGCTGTTTTTT
TRBJ1-2,TRBD1,-,TRBV7-9,CASSFSRDSPNGEYYGYTF,TGTGCCAGCAGCTTCTCTCGGGACAGTCCTAACGGGGAATACTATGGCTACACCTTC
TRBJ2-7,-,-,TRBV5-1,CASSSDPGSSYEQYF,TGCGCCAGCAGCTCAGACCCCGGGTCATCCTACGAGCAGTACTTC
TRBJ2-5,TRBD2,-,TRBV5-1,CASSLATSGREETQYF,TGCGCCAGCAGCTTGGCGACTAGCGGGAGAGAAGAGACCCAGTACTTC